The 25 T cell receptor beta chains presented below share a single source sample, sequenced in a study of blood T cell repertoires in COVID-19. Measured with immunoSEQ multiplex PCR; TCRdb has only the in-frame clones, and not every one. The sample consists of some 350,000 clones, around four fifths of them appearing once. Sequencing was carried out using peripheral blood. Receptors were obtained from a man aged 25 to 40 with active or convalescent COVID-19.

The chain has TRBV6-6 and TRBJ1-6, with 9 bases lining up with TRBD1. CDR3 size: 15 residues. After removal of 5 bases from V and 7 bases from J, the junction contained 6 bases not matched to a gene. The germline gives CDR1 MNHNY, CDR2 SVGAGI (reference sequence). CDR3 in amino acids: CASSPPGQGNSPLHF. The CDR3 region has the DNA TGTGCCAGCAGTCCTCCGGGACAGGGAAATTCACCCCTCCACTTT.

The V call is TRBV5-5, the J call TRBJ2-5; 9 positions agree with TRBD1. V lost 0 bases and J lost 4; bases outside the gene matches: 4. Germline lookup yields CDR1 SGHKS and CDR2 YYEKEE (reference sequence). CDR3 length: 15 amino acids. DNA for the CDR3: TGTGCCAGCAGCTTGGGATCGACAGGGGGAGAGACCCAGTACTTC. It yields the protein CASSLGSTGGETQYF.

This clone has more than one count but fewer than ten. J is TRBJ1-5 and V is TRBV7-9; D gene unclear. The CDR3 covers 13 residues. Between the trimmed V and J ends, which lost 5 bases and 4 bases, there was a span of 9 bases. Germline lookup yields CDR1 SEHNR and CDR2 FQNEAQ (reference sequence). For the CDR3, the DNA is TGTGCCAGCAGCGTCAGTGGTAATCAGCCCCAGCATTTT. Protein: CASSVSGNQPQHF.

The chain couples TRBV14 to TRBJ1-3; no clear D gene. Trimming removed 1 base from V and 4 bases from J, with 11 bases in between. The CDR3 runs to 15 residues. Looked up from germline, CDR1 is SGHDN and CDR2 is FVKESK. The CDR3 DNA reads TGTGCCAGCAGCCAAGTTGCGGTGAGGGGAAACACCATATATTTT. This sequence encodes CASSQVAVRGNTIYF.

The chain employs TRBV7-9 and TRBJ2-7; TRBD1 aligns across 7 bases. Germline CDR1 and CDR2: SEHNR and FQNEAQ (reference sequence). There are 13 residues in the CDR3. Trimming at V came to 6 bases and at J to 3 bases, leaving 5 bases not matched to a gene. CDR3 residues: CASRRTGSYEQYF. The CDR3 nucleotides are TGTGCCAGCAGGAGGACAGGCAGCTACGAGCAGTACTTC.

The CDR3 loop is CASSLSGSSYEQYF. CDR3 in DNA: TGTGCCAGCAGCTTAAGCGGGAGCTCCTACGAGCAGTACTTC. The chain joins TRBV7-3 to TRBJ2-7; 7 nucleotides agree with TRBD2. V dropped 1 base and J dropped 0; count of bases not matched to a gene: 0. Germline V CDR1 and CDR2: SGHTA, FQGTGA. This CDR3 has 14 residues.

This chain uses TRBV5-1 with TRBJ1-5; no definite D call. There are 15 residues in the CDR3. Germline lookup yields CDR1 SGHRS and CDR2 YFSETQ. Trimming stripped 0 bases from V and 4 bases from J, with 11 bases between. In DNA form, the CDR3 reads TGCGCCAGCAGCTTGGATCCAGAAGTTAATCAGCCCCAGCATTTT. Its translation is CASSLDPEVNQPQHF.

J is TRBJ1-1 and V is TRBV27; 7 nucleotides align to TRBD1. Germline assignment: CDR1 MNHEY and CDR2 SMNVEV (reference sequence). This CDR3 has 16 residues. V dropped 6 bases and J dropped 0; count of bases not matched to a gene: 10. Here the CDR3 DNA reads TGTGCCAGCAGCCTCGACAGGGACCTTATGAACACTGAAGCTTTCTTT. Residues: CASSLDRDLMNTEAFF.

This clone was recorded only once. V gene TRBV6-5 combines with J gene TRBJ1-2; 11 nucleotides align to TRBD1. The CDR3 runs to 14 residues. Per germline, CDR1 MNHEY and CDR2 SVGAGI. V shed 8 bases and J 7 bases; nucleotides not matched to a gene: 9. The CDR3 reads CASVWTGGFSGYTF. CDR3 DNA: TGTGCCAGCGTTTGGACAGGGGGCTTTAGTGGCTACACCTTC.

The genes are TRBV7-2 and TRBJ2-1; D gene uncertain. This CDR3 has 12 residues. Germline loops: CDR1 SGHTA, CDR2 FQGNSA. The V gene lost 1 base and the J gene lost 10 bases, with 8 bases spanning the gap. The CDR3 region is CASSLDQNEQFF. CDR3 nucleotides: TGTGCCAGCAGCTTAGACCAGAACGAGCAGTTCTTC.

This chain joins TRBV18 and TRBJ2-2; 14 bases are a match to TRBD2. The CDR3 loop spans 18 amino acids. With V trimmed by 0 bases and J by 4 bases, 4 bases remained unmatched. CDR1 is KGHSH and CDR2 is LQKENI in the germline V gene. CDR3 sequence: CASSPPGLAGVGTGELFF. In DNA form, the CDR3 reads TGTGCCAGCTCACCACCGGGACTAGCGGGAGTAGGCACCGGGGAGCTGTTTTTT.

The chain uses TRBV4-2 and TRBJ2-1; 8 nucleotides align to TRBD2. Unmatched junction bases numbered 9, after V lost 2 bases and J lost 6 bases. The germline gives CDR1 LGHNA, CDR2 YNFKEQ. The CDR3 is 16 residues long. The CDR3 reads CASSQRQRELVNEQFF. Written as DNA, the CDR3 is TGTGCCAGCAGCCAAAGGCAGCGGGAGTTGGTCAATGAGCAGTTCTTC.

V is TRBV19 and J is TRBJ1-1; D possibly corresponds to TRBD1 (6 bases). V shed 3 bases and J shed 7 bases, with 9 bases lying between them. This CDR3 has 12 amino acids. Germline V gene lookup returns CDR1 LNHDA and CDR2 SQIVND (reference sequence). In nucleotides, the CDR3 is TGTGCCAGTAGTATCGCACAGGGTGAAGCTTTCTTT. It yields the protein CASSIAQGEAFF.

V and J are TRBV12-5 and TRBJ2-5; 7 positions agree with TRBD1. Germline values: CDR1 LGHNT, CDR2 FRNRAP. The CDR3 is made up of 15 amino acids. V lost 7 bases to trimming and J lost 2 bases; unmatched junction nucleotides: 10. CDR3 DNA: TGTGCTAGTGCCAACAGGGGACGGACTCAAGAGACCCAGTACTTC. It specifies CASANRGRTQETQYF.

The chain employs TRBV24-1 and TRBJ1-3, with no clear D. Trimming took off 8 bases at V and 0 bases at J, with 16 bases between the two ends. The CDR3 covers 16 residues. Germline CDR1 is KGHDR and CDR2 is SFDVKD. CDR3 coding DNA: TGTGCCACCACTGAATGGAGCCCTTTCTCTGGAAACACCATATATTTT. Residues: CATTEWSPFSGNTIYF.

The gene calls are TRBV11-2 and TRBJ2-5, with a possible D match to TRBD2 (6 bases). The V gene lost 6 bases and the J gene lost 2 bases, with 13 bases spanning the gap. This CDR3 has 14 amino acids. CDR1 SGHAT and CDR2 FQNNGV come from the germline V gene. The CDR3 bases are TGTGCCAGCAGTCCCTACGGGGGTCAAGAGACCCAGTACTTC. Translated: CASSPYGGQETQYF.

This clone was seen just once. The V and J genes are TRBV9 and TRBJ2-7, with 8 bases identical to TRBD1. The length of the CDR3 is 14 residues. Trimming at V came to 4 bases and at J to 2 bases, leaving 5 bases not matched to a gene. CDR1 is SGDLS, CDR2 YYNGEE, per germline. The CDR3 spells CASSQGDRTYEQYF. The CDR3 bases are TGTGCCAGCAGCCAGGGGGACAGGACCTACGAGCAGTACTTC.

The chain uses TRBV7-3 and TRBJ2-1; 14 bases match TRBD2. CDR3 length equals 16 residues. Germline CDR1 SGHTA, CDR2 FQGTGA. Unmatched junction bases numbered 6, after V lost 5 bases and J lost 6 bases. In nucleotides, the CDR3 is TGTGCCAGCAGCCAGATGGGACTAGCGGGAGCCAATGAGCAGTTCTTC. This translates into CASSQMGLAGANEQFF.

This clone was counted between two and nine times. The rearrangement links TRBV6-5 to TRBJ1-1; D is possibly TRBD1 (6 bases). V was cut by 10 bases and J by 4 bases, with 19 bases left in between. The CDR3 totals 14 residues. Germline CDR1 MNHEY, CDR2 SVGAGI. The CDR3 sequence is CATKTDSGATEAFF. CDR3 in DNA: TGTGCCACAAAGACAGATTCAGGGGCCACTGAAGCTTTCTTT.

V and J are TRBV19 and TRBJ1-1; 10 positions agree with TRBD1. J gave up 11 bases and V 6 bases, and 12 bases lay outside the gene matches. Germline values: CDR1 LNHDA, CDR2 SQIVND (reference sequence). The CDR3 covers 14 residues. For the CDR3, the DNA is TGTGCCAGTAGCCTCCCGGGACAGGGGTTAAATGCTTTCTTT. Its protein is CASSLPGQGLNAFF.

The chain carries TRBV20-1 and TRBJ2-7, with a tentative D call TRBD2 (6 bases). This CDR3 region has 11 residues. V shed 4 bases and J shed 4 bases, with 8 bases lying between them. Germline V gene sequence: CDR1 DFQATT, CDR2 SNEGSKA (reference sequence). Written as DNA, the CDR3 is TGCAGTGCTACCGGGAGTTACGAGCAGTACTTC. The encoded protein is CSATGSYEQYF.

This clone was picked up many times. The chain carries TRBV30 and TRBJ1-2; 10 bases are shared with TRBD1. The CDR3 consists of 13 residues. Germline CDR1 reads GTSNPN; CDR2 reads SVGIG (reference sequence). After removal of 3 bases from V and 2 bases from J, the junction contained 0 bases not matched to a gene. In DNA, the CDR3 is TGTGCCTGGAGGGGACAGGGGAACTATGGCTACACCTTC. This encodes CAWRGQGNYGYTF.

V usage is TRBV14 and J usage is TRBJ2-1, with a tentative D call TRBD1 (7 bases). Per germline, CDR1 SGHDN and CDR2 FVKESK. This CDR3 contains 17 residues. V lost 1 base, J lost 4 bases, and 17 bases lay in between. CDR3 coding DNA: TGTGCCAGCAGCCAAGGCCTAGGACAGGAGGGTTACAATGAGCAGTTCTTC. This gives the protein CASSQGLGQEGYNEQFF.

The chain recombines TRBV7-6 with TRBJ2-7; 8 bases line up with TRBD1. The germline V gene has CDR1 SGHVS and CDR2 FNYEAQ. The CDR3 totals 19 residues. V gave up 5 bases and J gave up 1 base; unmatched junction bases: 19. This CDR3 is CASSPPRGDRRSGSYEQYF. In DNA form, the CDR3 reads TGTGCCAGCAGCCCACCCAGAGGGGACAGGAGATCGGGATCCTACGAGCAGTACTTC.

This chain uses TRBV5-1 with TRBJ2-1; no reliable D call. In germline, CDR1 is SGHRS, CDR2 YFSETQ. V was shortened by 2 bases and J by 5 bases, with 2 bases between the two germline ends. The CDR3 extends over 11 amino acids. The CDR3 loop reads CASSFDNEQFF. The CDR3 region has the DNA TGCGCCAGCAGCTTCGACAATGAGCAGTTCTTC.